Below, 32 T cell receptor beta chains from the same sample are listed, as sequenced in a study of CD8+ T cells in alopecia areata (dated by TCRdb to the late 2010s). The library relied on the immunoSEQ multiplex PCR assay. To provide template for TCR sequencing, every sample had RNA extracted and reverse transcribed into cDNA. The clones in this table, taken by TCRdb from immuneACCESS, are in-frame only. Not every clone is retained; where verified, under half of the shortfall comes from an unresolved V gene, and the cause of the rest is unknown. This sample holds some 150,000 clones; around 55% were observed only once. Jointly, the top ten make up approximately 20% of the sample. Per the publication, the time point label means: baseline before oral tofacitinib. This specimen consisted of CD8+ T cells sorted from blood, obtained at week 0. These receptors were obtained from a human donor with alopecia areata.

This clone was observed a handful of times. The V gene is TRBV4-3, the J gene TRBJ1-4; D perhaps matches TRBD1 (5 bases). The CDR3 is made up of 16 amino acids. Germline V CDR1 and CDR2: LGHNA, YSLEER. The ends were cut back, 4 bases at V and 0 bases at J, with 12 bases in the middle. DNA of the CDR3: TGCGCCAGCAGCCCATCTCAGGGAGCAACTAATGAAAAACTGTTTTTT. Protein: CASSPSQGATNEKLFF.

J is TRBJ2-7 and V is TRBV27; 11 nucleotides agree with TRBD1. The junction had 9 bases not matched to a gene; V was cut back by 4 bases and J by 7 bases. Germline-derived CDR1 and CDR2 are MNHEY and SMNVEV (reference sequence). The CDR3 is 15 amino acids. The chain's CDR3 is CASSSPGQGVWEQYF. CDR3 in DNA: TGTGCCAGCAGTTCACCGGGACAGGGGGTTTGGGAGCAGTACTTC.

The chain recombines TRBV27 with TRBJ2-1; 12 bases are a match to TRBD2. The CDR3 extends over 21 amino acids. The germline CDR1 and CDR2 sequences are MNHEY and SMNVEV (reference sequence). The junction had 14 bases not matched to a gene; V was cut back by 0 bases and J by 2 bases. The CDR3 here is CASSLSTLSSGGAVPYNEQFF. The CDR3 DNA is TGTGCCAGCAGTTTATCGACCCTGTCTAGCGGGGGGGCAGTTCCCTACAATGAGCAGTTCTTC.

This sequence joins TRBV5-6 and TRBJ2-7, with D hard to call. This CDR3 is 15 amino acids long. V was trimmed by 2 bases and J by 4 bases, leaving 16 bases between them. CDR1 is SGHDT, CDR2 YYEEEE, per germline. DNA for the CDR3: TGTGCCAGCAGCTTAAGACGTAACCCAACATACGAGCAGTACTTC. This gives the protein CASSLRRNPTYEQYF.

V and J are TRBV11-1 and TRBJ2-7, with D uncertain. The DNA matches TRBJ2-5 better at its end, which makes the J call doubtful. Germline values: CDR1 SGHAT, CDR2 FQDESV (reference sequence). This CDR3 has 16 residues. The CDR3 is CASSLHPSTTSETQYF. The CDR3 DNA reads as TGTGCCAGCAGCTTACACCCTAGTACCACCTCGGAGACCCAGTACTTC.

This clone was picked up a small number of times. The chain has TRBV11-2 and TRBJ2-3, with TRBD1 identical over 7 bases. V lost 5 bases and J lost 1; bases outside the gene matches: 18. This CDR3 has 19 amino acids. The V gene's germline CDR1 is SGHAT and CDR2 FQNNGV. CDR3 sequence (DNA): TGTGCCAGCAGCCCCGCACCTCTTGACAGGGATGAGGGCACAGATACGCAGTATTTT. This gives the protein CASSPAPLDRDEGTDTQYF.

The chain has TRBV29-1 and TRBJ1-2; D is uncertain. V was cut by 0 bases and J by 7 bases, with 9 bases left in between. From germline, CDR1 is SQVTM and CDR2 ANQGSEA. The CDR3 runs 12 residues. The CDR3 sequence: CSVEEGEAGYTF. The CDR3 DNA sequence: TGCAGCGTTGAAGAAGGAGAGGCTGGCTACACCTTC. Combining the CDR3 with reference TRBV29-1 and TRBJ1-2 gives the whole variable domain SAVISQKPSRDICQRGTSLTIQCQVDSQVTMMFWYRQQPGQSLTLIATANQGSEATYESGFVIDKFPISRPNLTFSTLTVSNMSPEDSSIYLCSVEEGEAGYTFGSGTRLTVV.

V is TRBV4-1 and J is TRBJ2-1; D is possibly TRBD1 (5 bases). Trimming stripped 7 bases from V and 6 bases from J, with 13 bases between. From germline, CDR1 is MGHRA and CDR2 YSYEKL. The CDR3 loop spans 13 amino acids. CDR3 bases: TGCGCCAGCAACCAGGGTAATGGCAATGAGCAGTTCTTC. Translating gives CASNQGNGNEQFF.

This clone appeared a few times. The V gene is TRBV7-6, the J gene TRBJ2-7; D might be TRBD1 (6 bases). The CDR3 runs 14 residues. Germline assignment: CDR1 SGHVS and CDR2 FNYEAQ. V was pared by 1 base and J by 9 bases, with 16 bases between. CDR3 bases: TGTGCCAGCAGCTTAGACAGGACAGAGGTCTCGCAGTACTTC. Amino acid sequence: CASSLDRTEVSQYF.

This clone was seen more than once but under ten times. The gene calls are TRBV7-2 and TRBJ2-7, with TRBD2 matching 13 bases. The CDR3 covers 15 residues. Looked up from germline, CDR1 is SGHTA and CDR2 is FQGNSA. After removal of 4 bases from V and 2 bases from J, the junction contained 2 bases not matched to a gene. The CDR3 DNA is TGTGCCAGCAGCTGGACTAGCGGGGGAGCCTACGAGCAGTACTTC. This codes for CASSWTSGGAYEQYF.

The chain joins TRBV29-1 to TRBJ1-1; D is possibly TRBD1 (6 bases). V lost 3 bases, J lost 2 bases, and 10 bases lay in between. Germline lookup yields CDR1 SQVTM and CDR2 ANQGSEA. The CDR3 has 13 amino acids. The chain's CDR3 is CSVERQDNTEAFF. CDR3 in DNA: TGCAGCGTTGAGAGACAGGACAACACTGAAGCTTTCTTT.

The V gene is TRBV18, the J gene TRBJ2-5, with no clear D. Trimming pared 2 bases from V and 2 bases from J, leaving 15 bases between. The CDR3 contains 16 residues. Germline loops: CDR1 KGHSH, CDR2 LQKENI. For the CDR3, the DNA is TGTGCCAGCTCACCAGAAGAGGACGGACGACAAGAGACCCAGTACTTC. This encodes CASSPEEDGRQETQYF.

This sequence joins TRBV7-9 and TRBJ1-1; D is unclear. This CDR3 has 13 amino acids. Germline lookup yields CDR1 SEHNR and CDR2 FQNEAQ (reference sequence). Deletions cut 1 base from V and 1 base from J, with 4 bases between. The CDR3 region is CASSLVGNTEAFF. The CDR3 DNA follows: TGTGCCAGCAGCTTAGTCGGGAACACTGAAGCTTTCTTT.

The chain has TRBV2 and TRBJ1-4, with D hard to call. With 7 bases removed from V and 8 bases from J, the gap between germline ends came to 17 bases. The CDR3 consists of 14 residues. Germline CDR1 reads SNHLY; CDR2 reads FYNNEI. The CDR3 DNA reads TGTGCCAGCATGGTAGACGGGCTAATAGAAAAACTGTTTTTT. It codes for CASMVDGLIEKLFF.

The V and J genes are TRBV15 and TRBJ1-6; no definite D call. Between the trimmed V and J ends, which lost 5 bases and 8 bases, there was a span of 7 bases. The CDR3 runs 12 residues. Germline CDR1 LNHNV, CDR2 YYDKDF (reference sequence). CDR3 sequence: CATSAGDSPLHF. The CDR3 bases are TGTGCCACCAGCGCAGGAGATTCACCCCTCCACTTT.

The chain couples TRBV4-3 to TRBJ2-1, with D possibly being TRBD2 (6 bases). Per the germline V gene, CDR1 is LGHNA and CDR2 is YSLEER. V gave up 1 base and J gave up 4 bases, with 8 bases separating them. The CDR3 has 14 amino acids. The CDR3 DNA reads as TGCGCCAGCAGCCAAGCGGAGGGTTACAATGAGCAGTTCTTC. Encoded protein: CASSQAEGYNEQFF.

The V and J genes are TRBV5-1 and TRBJ2-1; a weak D match, TRBD1 (6 bases). Per the germline V gene, CDR1 is SGHRS and CDR2 is YFSETQ. Trimming shortened V by 3 bases and J by 0 bases, and 13 bases separated the two germline ends. The CDR3 length is 16 residues. The CDR3 protein is CASSWTGTFSYNEQFF. CDR3 coding DNA: TGCGCCAGCAGCTGGACCGGGACATTCTCCTACAATGAGCAGTTCTTC.

The chain recombines TRBV30 with TRBJ2-2; D not certain. CDR1 and CDR2 from the germline V gene are GTSNPN and SVGIG (reference sequence). Trimming left V 1 base short and J 8 bases short, with 5 bases between. The length of the CDR3 is 11 residues. CDR3 coding DNA: TGTGCCTGGAGTGGTGGTGGGGAGCTGTTTTTT. This translates into CAWSGGGELFF.

The chain links TRBV4-3 to TRBJ1-2; a possible D gene is TRBD1 (5 bases). V was trimmed by 0 bases and J by 4 bases, leaving 6 bases between them. Per germline, CDR1 LGHNA and CDR2 YSLEER. CDR3 length equals 13 residues. CDR3 sequence reads: CASSQDRAYGYTF. The CDR3 nucleotides read TGCGCCAGCAGCCAAGACAGGGCCTATGGCTACACCTTC.

The chain combines TRBV30 with TRBJ2-7, with 8 bases that match TRBD2. The germline CDR1 and CDR2 sequences are GTSNPN and SVGIG (reference sequence). The V gene end was trimmed by 4 bases and the J gene end by 7 bases; junction bases not matched to a gene: 9. The CDR3 loop spans 13 amino acids. DNA of the CDR3: TGTGCCTGGATTGCCGGGGGGGCTGGGGAGCAGTACTTC. Residues: CAWIAGGAGEQYF.

There are a few counts of this clone. The CDR3 here is CASSLGFIGEPKNIQYF. CDR3 in DNA: TGTGCCAGCAGCTTAGGGTTCATAGGGGAGCCCAAAAACATTCAGTACTTC. V usage is TRBV7-2 and J usage is TRBJ2-4; the D call may be TRBD1 or TRBD2 (5 bases each). V lost 1 base and J 2 bases, leaving 15 bases between the germline ends. This CDR3 comprises 17 residues. CDR1 is SGHTA, CDR2 FQGNSA, per germline.

This sequence joins TRBV29-1 and TRBJ2-3; 9 bases are a match to TRBD1. V dropped 3 bases and J dropped 12; count of bases not matched to a gene: 4. The CDR3 contains 11 residues. From germline, CDR1 is SQVTM and CDR2 ANQGSEA. The CDR3 sequence is CSVETGQGQYF. CDR3 nucleotide sequence: TGCAGCGTTGAGACGGGACAGGGACAGTATTTT.

The chain uses TRBV5-1 and TRBJ1-1; D unresolved. Germline CDR1 is SGHRS and CDR2 is YFSETQ. The CDR3 length is 15 residues. Trimming shortened V by 1 base and J by 6 bases, and 16 bases separated the two germline ends. CDR3 in amino acids: CASSLSDSQLAEAFF. CDR3 DNA: TGCGCCAGCAGCTTGTCGGACTCCCAACTGGCTGAAGCTTTCTTT.

This clone showed up just once. The V and J genes are TRBV30 and TRBJ2-2; the D gene is possibly TRBD1 (6 bases). CDR3 size: 12 residues. Trimming took off 3 bases at V and 7 bases at J, with 9 bases between the two ends. Per the germline V gene, CDR1 is GTSNPN and CDR2 is SVGIG (reference sequence). CDR3 loop: CAWRPGDGELFF. Here the CDR3 DNA reads TGTGCCTGGAGACCAGGGGACGGGGAGCTGTTTTTT. Using reference TRBV30 and TRBJ2-2 for the parts outside the CDR3, the full variable domain is SQTIHQWPATLVQPVGSPLSLECTVEGTSNPNLYWYRQAAGRGLQLLFYSVGIGQISSEVPQNLSASRPQDRQFILSSKKLLLSDSGFYLCAWRPGDGELFFGEGSRLTVL.

The chain joins TRBV6-1 to TRBJ2-5; D assignment may be TRBD1 or TRBD2 (5 bases each). The CDR3 is made up of 14 amino acids. Germline V gene lookup returns CDR1 MNHNS and CDR2 SASEGT. Trimming stripped 2 bases from V and 5 bases from J, with 12 bases between. The CDR3 bases are TGTGCCAGCAGTGAACAGAGGGGTCGGGAGACCCAGTACTTC. Amino acids: CASSEQRGRETQYF.

J is TRBJ1-5 and V is TRBV7-9; D is undetermined. The germline V gene encodes CDR1 SEHNR and CDR2 FQNEAQ (reference sequence). Trimming left V 2 bases short and J 5 bases short, with 7 bases between. This CDR3 is 13 amino acids long. The CDR3 DNA reads TGTGCCAGCAGCTTAACAGAGGATCAGCCCCAGCATTTT. It specifies CASSLTEDQPQHF.

This clone was observed a handful of times. The chain recombines TRBV7-6 with TRBJ2-5; D gene unclear. Trimming took 2 bases from V and 4 from J, leaving 14 bases between them. Germline CDR1 reads SGHVS; CDR2 reads FNYEAQ. The length of the CDR3 is 15 residues. This CDR3 reads CASSLRDPKGETQYF. The CDR3 region has the DNA TGTGCCAGCAGCTTACGTGACCCAAAAGGAGAGACCCAGTACTTC.

The genes are TRBV30 and TRBJ1-1, with a tentative D call TRBD1 (6 bases). Germline-derived CDR1 and CDR2 are GTSNPN and SVGIG (reference sequence). Trimming removed 1 base at V and 4 bases at J, with 10 bases between. The CDR3 sequence is 13 residues long. The CDR3: CAWSETGSTEAFF. The CDR3 DNA sequence: TGTGCCTGGAGTGAGACAGGTTCCACTGAAGCTTTCTTT.

This clone occurred a few times. This sequence joins TRBV29-1 and TRBJ2-1; no clear D gene. Germline values: CDR1 SQVTM, CDR2 ANQGSEA. Trimming shortened V by 4 bases and J by 5 bases, and 9 bases separated the two germline ends. This CDR3 is built from 12 residues. The CDR3 spells CSVVGEHNEQFF. The CDR3 DNA follows: TGCAGCGTTGTGGGTGAACACAATGAGCAGTTCTTC.

The chain couples TRBV9 to TRBJ2-3; 9 bases are shared with TRBD2. Germline V gene lookup returns CDR1 SGDLS and CDR2 YYNGEE. The CDR3 contains 16 residues. The V segment lost 0 bases and the J segment 3 bases; nucleotides outside the gene matches: 5. The CDR3 DNA reads TGTGCCAGCAGCGTAGGAGGCGGGGGGGCTACAGATACGCAGTATTTT. As protein: CASSVGGGGATDTQYF.

The chain has TRBV27 and TRBJ2-3; the D gene is possibly TRBD2 (7 bases). The V end lost 3 bases, the J end lost 4 bases, and 14 bases lay between the germline ends. CDR1 and CDR2 (germline): MNHEY, SMNVEV (reference sequence). The CDR3 contains 15 residues. The CDR3 region is CASSLLGGPADTQYF. The CDR3, as DNA: TGTGCCAGCAGTTTGTTGGGGGGGCCGGCAGATACGCAGTATTTT.

The chain carries TRBV29-1 and TRBJ2-1; 11 bases agree with TRBD2. The CDR3 has 14 residues. With 5 bases clipped from V and 8 bases from J, the junction kept 8 bases outside the gene matches. Germline V gene data show CDR1 as SQVTM and CDR2 as ANQGSEA. CDR3 sequence (DNA): TGCAGCGTTACCTTAGCGGGGGGGCCCGATGAGCAGTTCTTC. Its translation: CSVTLAGGPDEQFF.